The present entry profiles one T cell receptor (beta chain) with its context. This specimen belongs to a study of cytomegalovirus exposure and HLA in healthy donors. 60 Vbeta and 13 Jbeta primers were used in PCR. Produced via immunoSEQ multiplex PCR; TCRdb's table is partial and in-frame only. The table lists about 170,000 clones, around 76% of them singletons. Trimming stripped 6 bases from V and 9 bases from J, with 8 bases between. Germline assignment: CDR1 DFQATT and CDR2 SNEGSKA (reference sequence). This CDR3 region has 9 residues. The sample was PBMCs. The receptor was isolated from a female donor in good health and CMV-seronegative. The chain links TRBV20-1 to TRBJ2-5; perhaps TRBD2 as D (5 bases). CDR3 nucleotides: TGCAGTGCCTCGGAGGCCCAGTACTTC. Its protein product is CSASEAQYF.